This T cell receptor beta chain was captured in a study of T cells after yellow fever vaccination. Whole-study context: Fractions containing few cells were prepared with SMART-Seq v4 Ultra Low Input. The study, taken as a whole, reports: Clonotypes appearing in both CD4 and CD8 compartments existed, and their share was small. FACS-sorted repertoires could contain abundant clonotypes contaminating from the bulk population.

This clonotype was detected a few times. What it binds is unknown. The CDR3 length is 15 residues. J gave up 6 bases and V 0 bases, and 7 bases lay outside the gene matches. CDR1 LGHNA and CDR2 YSLEER come from the germline V gene. The 5'RACE template-switching step produced TCR cDNA and added a universal primer site and UMIs. TCRdb fed the 5' RACE reads into MiXCR, producing one record per CDR3 protein. The top ten clones hold almost 40% of a sample with 120,000 or so distinct CDR3 sequences, about 8.2% of them seen once. Sequenced here: CD8+ T cells sorted from PBMCs, sampled on the day of the yellow fever booster vaccination. The clonotype originates from a man between 18 and 29 years old who received the YFV17D yellow fever vaccine. This chain joins TRBV4-3 and TRBJ2-7; TRBD2 aligns across 8 bases. The CDR3 nucleotides are TGCGCCAGCAGCCAAGACGTAGCGGGATGGGGCGAGCAGTACGTC. This codes for CASSQDVAGWGEQYV.